The sequence of this T cell receptor beta chain was determined in a study of control samples from healthy donors and cancer patients. Sequenced by immunoSEQ multiplex PCR; TCRdb stores in-frame clones only, minus some. The sample includes approximately 69,000 clones, about nine tenths of them seen just once. This CDR3 is 14 amino acids long. Trimming took 5 bases from V and 10 from J; bases not matched to a gene: 7. Germline V lookup: CDR1 MNHEY, CDR2 SVGAGI. The source material was PBMCs. V is TRBV6-5 and J is TRBJ1-6, with 8 bases fitting TRBD1. This TCR derives from a man in his sixties with colorectal cancer. CDR3 sequence (DNA): TGTGCCAGCAGTAAGACAGGGGCGGAGTCACCCCTCCACTTT. This encodes CASSKTGAESPLHF.